This passage covers 32 T cell receptor beta chains from one sample sequenced in a study of post-analysis software for immune sequencing data. The study, taken as a whole, reports: Elevated frequency relative to controls characterized four to six TRBV segments in patients, TRBV5-6, TRBV5-1 and TRBV20-1 among them.

Unique molecular identifiers were built into the TCR beta cDNA libraries. Via MiXCR, TCRdb re-called the PCR reads, giving one row per CDR3 protein. Of 740,000 or so distinct CDR3 sequences in the sample, approximately 53% were seen once. Their antigen targets remain unknown. The specimen was blood. The source of these receptors is a girl between 10 and 17 years old with multiple sclerosis.

CDR3 residues: CASSFGQGDYGYTF. In DNA, the CDR3 is TGTGCCAGCAGCTTCGGACAGGGAGACTATGGCTACACCTTC. The V call is TRBV7-3, the J call TRBJ1-2; 8 bases fit TRBD1. The germline gives CDR1 SGHTA, CDR2 FQGTGA. V gave up 3 bases and J gave up 3 bases; unmatched junction bases: 3. The length of the CDR3 is 14 residues.

This clonotype was observed a few times. The V call is TRBV10-3, the J call TRBJ2-6; 11 positions agree with TRBD1. Trimming cost V 5 bases and J 0 bases; bases outside gene matches: 18. The CDR3 sequence is 22 residues long. Germline V gene data show CDR1 as ENHRY and CDR2 as SYGVKD. CDR3 loop: CAISIDRTGGGRLSSGANVLTF. Here the CDR3 DNA reads TGTGCCATCAGTATTGATAGGACAGGGGGCGGAAGGCTATCCTCTGGGGCCAACGTCCTGACTTTC.

The chain has TRBV7-3 and TRBJ2-7; D gene uncertain. The DNA matches TRBJ2-5 better at its end, which makes the J call doubtful. Germline CDR1 and CDR2: SGHTA and FQGTGA. This CDR3 region has 15 residues. CDR3 region: CASSPGNWAIETQYF. CDR3 nucleotide sequence: TGTGCCAGCAGCCCCGGCAATTGGGCTATTGAGACCCAGTACTTC.

This chain uses TRBV11-2 with TRBJ2-3; D not resolved. CDR1 and CDR2 from the germline V gene are SGHAT and FQNNGV. The V and J ends lost 1 base and 4 bases respectively, with 18 bases between them. The CDR3 consists of 17 residues. The CDR3 loop is CASSLVSAALLADTQYF. DNA for the CDR3: TGTGCCAGCAGCTTAGTGTCGGCGGCCCTGTTAGCAGATACGCAGTATTTT.

V usage is TRBV6-5 and J usage is TRBJ1-2; unclear D gene. Germline-derived CDR1 and CDR2 are MNHEY and SVGAGI. The ends were cut back, 0 bases at V and 13 bases at J, with 15 bases in the middle. The CDR3 is made up of 13 amino acids. Here the CDR3 DNA reads TGTGCCAGCAGTTACTCGAGCATTCGGGAAGCCACCTTC. This encodes CASSYSSIREATF.

This clonotype was seen only once. The chain joins TRBV12-5 to TRBJ1-5; D might be TRBD1 (5 bases). CDR3 length equals 17 residues. The V gene lost 7 bases and the J gene lost 4 bases, with 23 bases spanning the gap. Germline CDR1 reads LGHNT; CDR2 reads FRNRAP. CDR3 in DNA: TGTGCTAGTGCCTCCACCCGACAGTCTGATTGGAATCAGCCCCAGCATTTT. Translating it yields CASASTRQSDWNQPQHF. Supplemented by reference TRBV12-5 and TRBJ1-5, the full variable domain reads DARVTQTPRHKVTEMGQEVTMRCQPILGHNTVFWYRQTMMQGLELLAYFRNRAPLDDSGMPKDRFSAEMPDATLATLKIQPSEPRDSAVYFCASASTRQSDWNQPQHFGDGTRLSIL.

The V gene is TRBV12-5, the J gene TRBJ2-7; D unclear. The CDR3 sequence is 11 residues long. Germline CDR1 is LGHNT and CDR2 is FRNRAP. Trimming removed 7 bases from V and 5 bases from J, with 9 bases in between. CDR3 DNA sequence: TGTGCTAGTGCGATGGGCAACGAGCAGTACTTC. It translates to CASAMGNEQYF.

V gene TRBV28 combines with J gene TRBJ2-5, with 10 bases lining up with TRBD1. The end of the DNA is better explained by TRBJ2-7, so the J call may be wrong. The CDR3 contains 15 residues. The germline gives CDR1 MDHEN, CDR2 SYDVKM. CDR3 region: CASSGDRGRPCEQYF. In DNA form, the CDR3 reads TGTGCCAGCAGTGGAGACAGGGGGCGCCCCTGCGAGCAGTACTTC.

This sequence joins TRBV5-1 and TRBJ2-7, with unresolved D. Germline V CDR1 and CDR2: SGHRS, YFSETQ. Trimming cost V 3 bases and J 7 bases, with 17 bases left between them. The CDR3 is 14 amino acids. This chain's CDR3 is CASSWLSSYNEQYF. DNA for the CDR3: TGCGCCAGCAGCTGGCTGAGCTCCTACAATGAGCAGTACTTC.

The rearrangement links TRBV6-5 to TRBJ2-7, with 8 bases identical to TRBD2. Trimming at V came to 6 bases and at J to 10 bases, leaving 11 bases not matched to a gene. The CDR3 spans 13 residues. Germline CDR1 and CDR2: MNHEY and SVGAGI. CDR3 nucleotides: TGTGCCAGCAGCCTTACATCGGGGGGGCCCCAGTACTTC. Encoded protein: CASSLTSGGPQYF.

There are a few counts of this clonotype. V gene TRBV15 combines with J gene TRBJ2-7; 10 bases match TRBD1. CDR1 is LNHNV and CDR2 is YYDKDF in the germline V gene (reference sequence). The CDR3 spans 17 residues. V trimming: 2 bases; J trimming: 0 bases; junction bases outside the gene matches: 7. CDR3 sequence: CATSRTPGQGDSYEQYF. The CDR3 region has the DNA TGTGCCACCAGCAGAACTCCCGGACAGGGGGACTCCTACGAGCAGTACTTC.

The CDR3 DNA follows: TGTGCCAGCAGCTTACAGATTGAGCAGTACTTC. Its translation is CASSLQIEQYF. The chain couples TRBV11-2 to TRBJ2-5; D is ambiguous. CDR3 length equals 11 residues. Germline V lookup: CDR1 SGHAT, CDR2 FQNNGV. Trimming shortened V by 2 bases and J by 11 bases, and 9 bases separated the two germline ends. Filled out from reference TRBV11-2 and TRBJ2-5, the complete variable domain reads EAGVAQSPRYKIIEKRQSVAFWCNPISGHATLYWYQQILGQGPKLLIQFQNNGVVDDSQLPKDRFSAERLKGVDSTLKIQPAKLEDSAVYLCASSLQIEQYFGPGTRLLVL.

CDR3 sequence: CASSISDRDGYTF. CDR3 nucleotide sequence: TGTGCCAGCAGCATCTCGGACAGGGATGGCTACACCTTC. This chain links TRBV7-2 with TRBJ1-2, with 8 bases fitting TRBD1. Germline CDR1 SGHTA, CDR2 FQGNSA. Trimming at V came to 5 bases and at J to 6 bases, leaving 5 bases not matched to a gene. CDR3 length equals 13 residues.

The rearrangement links TRBV7-2 to TRBJ2-7; 10 nucleotides match TRBD1. The germline CDR1 and CDR2 sequences are SGHTA and FQGNSA. Trimming took 5 bases from V and 2 from J; bases not matched to a gene: 3. The CDR3 runs 14 residues. CDR3 region: CASSADRGPYEQYF. CDR3 nucleotides: TGTGCCAGCAGCGCCGACAGGGGGCCCTACGAGCAGTACTTC.

The genes are TRBV29-1 and TRBJ2-3; 8 bases are a match to TRBD1. Germline CDR1 is SQVTM and CDR2 is ANQGSEA. The length of the CDR3 is 16 residues. V dropped 0 bases and J dropped 2; count of bases not matched to a gene: 7. For the CDR3, the DNA is TGCAGCGTTGAAGAACCTCGGACAGGGTACACAGATACGCAGTATTTT. Residues: CSVEEPRTGYTDTQYF.

This clonotype was seen only a few times. The chain combines TRBV20-1 with TRBJ2-7; D gene ambiguous. Germline values: CDR1 DFQATT, CDR2 SNEGSKA (reference sequence). This CDR3 has 13 residues. Between the trimmed V and J ends, which lost 2 bases and 1 base, there was a span of 9 bases. The CDR3 spells CSARLPWSYEQYF. CDR3 nucleotide sequence: TGCAGTGCTAGATTACCCTGGTCCTACGAGCAGTACTTC.

The chain combines TRBV7-3 with TRBJ2-5; TRBD2 matches 7 bases. This CDR3 has 16 residues. Per the germline V gene, CDR1 is SGHTA and CDR2 is FQGTGA. Trimming removed 5 bases from V and 5 bases from J; junction bases left unmatched: 14. In DNA form, the CDR3 reads TGTGCCAGCAGCCCCATAGGGCTAGCGGAGAAGGAGACCCAGTACTTC. Its translation: CASSPIGLAEKETQYF. Complete variable domain (other parts from reference TRBV7-3 and TRBJ2-5): GAGVSQTPSNKVTEKGKYVELRCDPISGHTALYWYRQSLGQGPEFLIYFQGTGAADDSGLPNDRFFAVRPEGSVSTLKIQRTERGDSAVYLCASSPIGLAEKETQYFGPGTRLLVL.

In DNA form, the CDR3 reads TGTGCCAGCAGTTTCTCAAGAACCGCGAGTAATGAGCAGTTCTTC. The encoded protein is CASSFSRTASNEQFF. The chain uses TRBV12-3 or TRBV12-4 and TRBJ2-1; D is unclear. The V end was cut by 3 bases, the J end by 7 bases, with 16 bases between. The CDR3 has 15 amino acids.

This clonotype was observed a few times. The rearrangement links TRBV4-1 to TRBJ2-7; the match to TRBD2 covers 9 bases. From germline, CDR1 is MGHRA and CDR2 YSYEKL. The ends lost 3 bases at V and 2 bases at J; junction bases unmatched: 5. CDR3 length: 15 amino acids. The CDR3 nucleotides are TGCGCCAGCAGCCACGGGACTAGCCGACCCTACGAGCAGTACTTC. Translated: CASSHGTSRPYEQYF.

This clonotype was recorded only once. The rearrangement joins TRBV9 to TRBJ2-1, with D possibly matching TRBD2 (5 bases). The germline V gene has CDR1 SGDLS and CDR2 YYNGEE. CDR3 length: 13 residues. The germline V and J ends were trimmed by 5 bases and 5 bases, with 11 bases remaining between them. CDR3 loop: CASRNLANNEQFF. CDR3 sequence (DNA): TGTGCCAGCAGGAACCTAGCAAACAATGAGCAGTTCTTC.

The CDR3 here is CASSLAGINEQFF. The CDR3 bases are TGTGCCAGCAGTTTAGCGGGCATCAATGAGCAGTTCTTC. The rearrangement uses TRBV12-3 or TRBV12-4 and TRBJ2-1; no clear D. This CDR3 has 13 amino acids. Deletions cut 0 bases from V and 6 bases from J, with 6 bases between.

This chain joins TRBV27 and TRBJ1-2, with TRBD1 as a possible D gene (5 bases). Trimming removed 4 bases at V and 8 bases at J, with 17 bases between. The CDR3 is made up of 14 amino acids. The V gene's germline CDR1 is MNHEY and CDR2 SMNVEV (reference sequence). The CDR3 loop is CASSSPGGLGGYTF. The CDR3 coding sequence is TGTGCCAGCAGTTCCCCCGGGGGTTTAGGAGGCTACACCTTC.

This clonotype came up a few times. The J gene is TRBJ2-5, the V gene TRBV29-1; 12 bases fit TRBD2. Germline CDR1 reads SQVTM; CDR2 reads ANQGSEA. The CDR3 is made up of 16 amino acids. J was trimmed by 4 bases and V by 4 bases; bases with no gene match: 10. The CDR3 loop reads CSVGAFRLAGAETQYF. In DNA form, the CDR3 reads TGCAGCGTTGGGGCTTTTAGACTAGCGGGAGCAGAGACCCAGTACTTC.

The gene calls are TRBV5-1 and TRBJ2-1; tentative D call: TRBD1 (6 bases). Per germline, CDR1 SGHRS and CDR2 YFSETQ. This CDR3 has 15 amino acids. Trimming shortened V by 0 bases and J by 4 bases, and 11 bases separated the two germline ends. The CDR3 region is CASSLDNRAYNEQFF. DNA of the CDR3: TGCGCCAGCAGCTTGGATAACAGGGCTTACAATGAGCAGTTCTTC. The variable domain in full, with the rest retrieved from reference TRBV5-1 and TRBJ2-1, is KAGVTQTPRYLIKTRGQQVTLSCSPISGHRSVSWYQQTPGQGLQFLFEYFSETQRNKGNFPGRFSGRQFSNSRSEMNVSTLELGDSALYLCASSLDNRAYNEQFFGPGTRLTVL.

This chain joins TRBV4-1 and TRBJ2-1; 10 bases fit TRBD1. The germline gives CDR1 MGHRA, CDR2 YSYEKL. This CDR3 contains 14 residues. V was clipped by 4 bases and J by 8 bases; unmatched bases: 5. The CDR3 sequence is CASSLGQGEDEQFF. CDR3 coding DNA: TGCGCCAGCAGCCTCGGACAGGGGGAGGATGAGCAGTTCTTC.

This clonotype was picked up a small number of times. The chain recombines TRBV12-3 or TRBV12-4 with TRBJ1-2; 10 positions agree with TRBD1. V lost 5 bases and J lost 4; bases outside the gene matches: 7. The CDR3 is 15 residues long. The CDR3 region is CASSLWTGGLYGYTF. In nucleotides, the CDR3 is TGTGCCAGCAGTCTGTGGACAGGGGGGCTCTATGGCTACACCTTC.

This clonotype was recorded a few times. The rearrangement uses TRBV5-1 and TRBJ2-1; D might be TRBD1 or TRBD2, each matching 5 bases. This CDR3 has 16 amino acids. V lost 2 bases to trimming and J lost 4 bases, with 16 bases between them. Looked up from germline, CDR1 is SGHRS and CDR2 is YFSETQ. CDR3 residues: CASSFSGTLTYNEQFF. CDR3 coding DNA: TGCGCCAGCAGCTTCTCCGGGACCTTGACGTACAATGAGCAGTTCTTC.

V and J are TRBV12-3 or TRBV12-4 and TRBJ2-5, with TRBD2 matching 9 bases. This CDR3 is 17 amino acids long. V trimming: 3 bases; J trimming: 0 bases; junction bases outside the gene matches: 8. Here the CDR3 DNA reads TGTGCCAGCAGTTTTGAGCGGGAGGCACCGTACCAAGAGACCCAGTACTTC. Its translation is CASSFEREAPYQETQYF.

This clonotype was seen only a few times. The chain recombines TRBV12-3 or TRBV12-4 with TRBJ2-1; perhaps TRBD2 as D (6 bases). The CDR3 covers 13 residues. Trimming removed 1 base from V and 9 bases from J, with 10 bases in between. CDR3 sequence (DNA): TGTGCCAGCAGTTTAGGGGAGACTAGTGAGCAGTTCTTC. Translating gives CASSLGETSEQFF.

This clonotype was seen only a few times. This sequence joins TRBV18 and TRBJ2-5; no clear D. Trimming took 2 bases from V and 1 from J, leaving 2 bases between them. Germline V lookup: CDR1 KGHSH, CDR2 LQKENI. The CDR3 covers 12 residues. The CDR3 DNA is TGTGCCAGCTCACCAGGCCAAGAGACCCAGTACTTC. It encodes CASSPGQETQYF.

This chain connects TRBV7-2 to TRBJ2-1, with 8 bases aligning to TRBD1. The CDR3 totals 17 residues. In germline, CDR1 is SGHTA, CDR2 FQGNSA. Losses at the gene ends were 2 bases for V and 1 base for J; bases not matched to a gene: 7. The CDR3 loop is CASSLTSGQGSYNEQFF. In DNA form, the CDR3 reads TGTGCCAGCAGCTTAACCTCAGGACAGGGTTCCTACAATGAGCAGTTCTTC.

J is TRBJ2-7 and V is TRBV20-1; D is unresolved. The CDR3 sequence is 13 residues long. Germline V gene data show CDR1 as DFQATT and CDR2 as SNEGSKA (reference sequence). Trimming removed 3 bases at V and 2 bases at J, with 11 bases between. The CDR3 protein is CSARALLTYEQYF. The CDR3 DNA reads as TGCAGTGCTAGGGCGCTTCTCACCTACGAGCAGTACTTC.